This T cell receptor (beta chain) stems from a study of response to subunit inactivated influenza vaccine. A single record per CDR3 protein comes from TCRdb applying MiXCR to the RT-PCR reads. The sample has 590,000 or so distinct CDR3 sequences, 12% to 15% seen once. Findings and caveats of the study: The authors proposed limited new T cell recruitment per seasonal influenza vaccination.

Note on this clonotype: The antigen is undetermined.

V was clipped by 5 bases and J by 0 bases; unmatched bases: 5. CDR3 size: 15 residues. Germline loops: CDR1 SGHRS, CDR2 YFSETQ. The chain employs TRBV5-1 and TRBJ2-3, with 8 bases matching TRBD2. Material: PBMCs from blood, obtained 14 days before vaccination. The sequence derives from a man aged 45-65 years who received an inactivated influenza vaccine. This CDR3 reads CASRRGGTSTDTQYF. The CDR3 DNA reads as TGCGCCAGCAGGCGCGGGGGGACTAGCACAGATACGCAGTATTTT. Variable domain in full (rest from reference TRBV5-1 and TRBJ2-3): KAGVTQTPRYLIKTRGQQVTLSCSPISGHRSVSWYQQTPGQGLQFLFEYFSETQRNKGNFPGRFSGRQFSNSRSEMNVSTLELGDSALYLCASRRGGTSTDTQYFGPGTRLTVL.